The next 27 T cell receptor beta chains were all read from a single sample in a study of T cells in Graves' hyperthyroidism and ophthalmopathy. What was amplified from RNA transcripts were TCR beta CDR3 regions. The study used the HTBI primer set for a first-round RT-PCR of the TCR CDR3. MiXCR, run by TCRdb on the multiplex PCR reads, gives a single entry per CDR3 protein. The repertoire holds 660,000 or so distinct CDR3 sequences, with less than 25% as singletons. The sequencing input was blood. Receptors originate from a man younger than 45 with Graves' ophthalmopathy.

This clonotype was detected many times. The chain joins TRBV11-3 to TRBJ1-1, with D possibly being TRBD1 (6 bases). Germline CDR1 and CDR2: SGHNT and YENEEA. This CDR3 has 14 amino acids. Trimming pared 7 bases from V and 4 bases from J, leaving 16 bases between. The CDR3 loop reads CASIPRGRGTEAFF. CDR3 DNA: TGTGCCAGCATCCCCAGGGGCAGGGGCACTGAAGCTTTCTTT.

This clonotype has more than one count but fewer than ten. The chain recombines TRBV5-1 with TRBJ2-3, with no clear D. Between the trimmed V and J ends, which lost 6 bases and 3 bases, there was a span of 5 bases. The length of the CDR3 is 11 residues. CDR1 SGHRS and CDR2 YFSETQ come from the germline V gene. The CDR3: CASKSTDTQYF. CDR3 bases: TGCGCCAGCAAGTCGACAGATACGCAGTATTTT.

This clonotype was recorded many times. This sequence joins TRBV28 and TRBJ2-5; 13 bases map to TRBD2. The junction had 2 bases not matched to a gene; V was cut back by 5 bases and J by 5 bases. The germline gives CDR1 MDHEN, CDR2 SYDVKM. CDR3 length equals 14 residues. CDR3 residues: CASSGLAGDETQYF. In DNA form, the CDR3 reads TGTGCCAGCAGTGGACTAGCGGGAGATGAGACCCAGTACTTC.

This clonotype has ten or more counts. The J gene is TRBJ1-1, the V gene TRBV30, with D possibly matching TRBD1 (5 bases). V shed 5 bases and J shed 10 bases, with 11 bases lying between them. Germline V gene sequence: CDR1 GTSNPN, CDR2 SVGIG (reference sequence). The CDR3 has 10 residues. CDR3 nucleotide sequence: TGTGCCTGGGTCAGGGTTACAGCTTTCTTT. Its translation is CAWVRVTAFF. Full variable domain (remainder filled in from reference TRBV30 and TRBJ1-1): SQTIHQWPATLVQPVGSPLSLECTVEGTSNPNLYWYRQAAGRGLQLLFYSVGIGQISSEVPQNLSASRPQDRQFILSSKKLLLSDSGFYLCAWVRVTAFFGQGTRLTVV.

The chain joins TRBV12-3 or TRBV12-4 to TRBJ2-7; 9 bases are shared with TRBD2. V lost 1 base to trimming and J lost 3 bases; unmatched junction nucleotides: 7. This CDR3 contains 16 residues. The CDR3 bases are TGTGCCAGCAGTTTAGAGGGACTAGCACCAAGCTACGAGCAGTACTTC. Translated: CASSLEGLAPSYEQYF.

Many counts were recorded for this clonotype. The chain combines TRBV6-1 with TRBJ2-2, with D tentatively TRBD1 (5 bases). Germline CDR1 is MNHNS and CDR2 is SASEGT. The CDR3 has 14 residues. V dropped 8 bases and J dropped 4 bases, with 14 bases sitting between them. The CDR3 region has the DNA TGTGCCAGCGGCTCGTTGCAGGGCACCGGGGAGCTGTTTTTT. As protein: CASGSLQGTGELFF.

This clonotype appeared many times. The CDR3 DNA follows: TGTGCCAGCAGTTACACCCCGGGACAGAAGCTGGGCTCTTCACTCTACGAGCAGTACTTC. Its protein product is CASSYTPGQKLGSSLYEQYF. The chain uses TRBV6-2 or TRBV6-3 and TRBJ2-7, with 7 bases lining up with TRBD1. The junction had 22 bases not matched to a gene; V was cut back by 2 bases and J by 3 bases. The CDR3 totals 20 residues. Germline assignment: CDR1 MNHEY and CDR2 SVGEGT.

The chain is built from TRBV6-1 and TRBJ2-7, with 11 bases aligning to TRBD1. With 6 bases clipped from V and 2 bases from J, the junction kept 6 bases outside the gene matches. The CDR3 is made up of 15 amino acids. Germline V lookup: CDR1 MNHNS, CDR2 SASEGT. DNA of the CDR3: TGTGCCAGCAGCTTCAGGACAGGGGGCGCCTACGAGCAGTACTTC. Amino acid sequence: CASSFRTGGAYEQYF.

This clonotype was seen ten or more times. The chain employs TRBV7-2 and TRBJ2-1; 7 bases are shared with TRBD1. The CDR3 spans 13 residues. With V trimmed by 1 base and J by 9 bases, 3 bases remained unmatched. The germline CDR1 and CDR2 sequences are SGHTA and FQGNSA. CDR3: CASSLDRGSEQFF. The CDR3 nucleotides are TGTGCCAGCAGCTTAGACAGGGGATCTGAGCAGTTCTTC.

This clonotype was seen more than once but under ten times. J is TRBJ1-2 and V is TRBV7-9, with 8 positions matching TRBD1. The V segment lost 3 bases and the J segment 3 bases; nucleotides outside the gene matches: 3. The CDR3 contains 14 residues. In germline, CDR1 is SEHNR, CDR2 FQNEAQ (reference sequence). The DNA for the CDR3 is TGTGCCAGCAGCTTTTCAGGGGGCGACTATGGCTACACCTTC. It is translated as CASSFSGGDYGYTF.

This clonotype was picked up many times. The V gene is TRBV28, the J gene TRBJ2-5; TRBD2 might be the D (5 bases). This CDR3 spans 13 amino acids. CDR1 is MDHEN, CDR2 SYDVKM, per germline. The ends were cut back, 2 bases at V and 5 bases at J, with 9 bases in the middle. The CDR3 DNA reads TGTGCCAGCAGTTTACGGGATACGGAGACCCAGTACTTC. It encodes CASSLRDTETQYF. Looking up the rest from reference TRBV28 and TRBJ2-5 gives the full variable domain: DVKVTQSSRYLVKRTGEKVFLECVQDMDHENMFWYRQDPGLGLRLIYFSYDVKMKEKGDIPEGYSVSREKKERFSLILESASTNQTSMYLCASSLRDTETQYFGPGTRLLVL.

The chain employs TRBV11-2 and TRBJ2-3, with 9 bases aligning to TRBD2. The V gene end was trimmed by 3 bases and the J gene end by 0 bases; junction bases not matched to a gene: 4. The CDR3 length is 16 residues. Germline V gene data show CDR1 as SGHAT and CDR2 as FQNNGV. The CDR3 DNA reads TGTGCCAGCAGCTTGGGGACTAGCACTAGCACAGATACGCAGTATTTT. It translates to CASSLGTSTSTDTQYF. The full variable domain, rest sourced from reference TRBV11-2 and TRBJ2-3, is EAGVAQSPRYKIIEKRQSVAFWCNPISGHATLYWYQQILGQGPKLLIQFQNNGVVDDSQLPKDRFSAERLKGVDSTLKIQPAKLEDSAVYLCASSLGTSTSTDTQYFGPGTRLTVL.

This clonotype turned up a few times. This chain connects TRBV6-2 or TRBV6-3 to TRBJ1-4; a possible D gene is TRBD1 (5 bases). This CDR3 is built from 14 residues. V was trimmed by 4 bases and J by 5 bases, leaving 11 bases between them. CDR1 and CDR2 from the germline V gene are MNHEY and SVGEGT. This CDR3 reads CASSWGGANEKLFF. The CDR3 nucleotides are TGTGCCAGCAGTTGGGGCGGCGCCAATGAAAAACTGTTTTTT.

The chain recombines TRBV5-1 with TRBJ2-1, with TRBD2 matching over 8 bases. Trimming took 2 bases from V and 7 from J; bases not matched to a gene: 8. This CDR3 region has 15 residues. CDR1 and CDR2 (germline): SGHRS, YFSETQ. This chain's CDR3 is CASSFTSGKGNEQFF. CDR3 DNA: TGCGCCAGCAGCTTTACTAGCGGTAAGGGGAATGAGCAGTTCTTC.

The chain is built from TRBV4-3 and TRBJ1-3, with no clear D. Trimming stripped 0 bases from V and 0 bases from J, with 6 bases between. This CDR3 contains 15 residues. From germline, CDR1 is LGHNA and CDR2 YSLEER. The chain's CDR3 is CASSQEGLSGNTIYF. CDR3 DNA: TGCGCCAGCAGCCAAGAAGGACTCTCTGGAAACACCATATATTTT.

The chain is built from TRBV5-1 and TRBJ2-5; D is perhaps TRBD1 (6 bases). The V end was cut by 4 bases, the J end by 5 bases, with 18 bases between. Germline V lookup: CDR1 SGHRS, CDR2 YFSETQ. This CDR3 comprises 15 residues. CDR3 DNA: TGCGCCAGCAGCAAGGGGGTAGCCCGACAGGAGACCCAGTACTTC. Translated, it gives CASSKGVARQETQYF.

This clonotype was detected only a few times. J is TRBJ2-1 and V is TRBV9; D remains ambiguous. This CDR3 region has 13 residues. V shed 3 bases and J shed 9 bases, with 13 bases lying between them. The germline V gene encodes CDR1 SGDLS and CDR2 YYNGEE. In nucleotides, the CDR3 is TGTGCCAGCAGCGGAGTGGCCGGCGGTGAGCAGTTCTTC. Its translation: CASSGVAGGEQFF.

The J gene is TRBJ2-5, the V gene TRBV6-6; no reliable D call. Germline V CDR1 and CDR2: MNHNY, SVGAGI (reference sequence). V was pared by 0 bases and J by 4 bases, with 9 bases between. This CDR3 is 14 amino acids long. The DNA for the CDR3 is TGTGCCAGCAGTTACTCCATAGGTCTAGAGACCCAGTACTTC. The encoded protein is CASSYSIGLETQYF.

This clonotype was observed a handful of times. J is TRBJ1-2 and V is TRBV27; D remains ambiguous. This CDR3 is built from 13 residues. Between the trimmed V and J ends, which lost 4 bases and 8 bases, there was a span of 14 bases. Germline V gives CDR1 MNHEY, CDR2 SMNVEV (reference sequence). The CDR3 is CASSSMPDGGYTF. The CDR3 DNA reads as TGTGCCAGCAGTTCGATGCCAGATGGAGGCTACACCTTC.

This clonotype was observed many times. This chain joins TRBV6-5 and TRBJ2-7, with TRBD2 matching over 10 bases. Germline V lookup: CDR1 MNHEY, CDR2 SVGAGI. The CDR3 runs to 15 residues. V dropped 2 bases and J dropped 3; count of bases not matched to a gene: 4. This chain's CDR3 is CASSYKREGVYEQYF. The DNA of the CDR3 is TGTGCCAGCAGTTACAAGCGGGAGGGCGTCTACGAGCAGTACTTC.

V is TRBV27 and J is TRBJ2-1; 10 nucleotides agree with TRBD2. The CDR3 is 15 amino acids. The germline gives CDR1 MNHEY, CDR2 SMNVEV (reference sequence). V was clipped by 6 bases and J by 7 bases; unmatched bases: 9. The DNA of the CDR3 is TGTGCCAGCAGCAACCTAGCGGGAGCGCTTAATGAGCAGTTCTTC. This encodes CASSNLAGALNEQFF.

This clonotype has at least ten counts. CDR3 nucleotides: TGTGCCAGCAGCTTAGGTCCCAGCGGGAGTGCGGAGTTATGGGAGACCCAGTACTTC. This translates into CASSLGPSGSAELWETQYF. The rearrangement uses TRBV7-2 and TRBJ2-5, with TRBD2 matching over 8 bases. Per the germline V gene, CDR1 is SGHTA and CDR2 is FQGNSA. This CDR3 is built from 19 residues. V dropped 1 base and J dropped 5; count of bases not matched to a gene: 18. The variable domain in full, completed from reference TRBV7-2 and TRBJ2-5, reads GAGVSQSPSNKVTEKGKDVELRCDPISGHTALYWYRQSLGQGLEFLIYFQGNSAPDKSGLPSDRFSAERTGGSVSTLTIQRTQQEDSAVYLCASSLGPSGSAELWETQYFGPGTRLLVL.

To note about this clonotype: A much more abundant neighbour one base away suggests this may be a read error. The V call is TRBV7-9, the J call TRBJ1-1; D uncertain. Germline CDR1 is SEHNR and CDR2 is FQNEAQ (reference sequence). The CDR3 covers 17 residues. The CDR3 nucleotides read TGTGCCAACAGCCACCTTAGCACGGGTCGGCAGAACACTGAAGCTTTCTTT. Amino acid sequence: CANSHLSTGRQNTEAFF.

This clonotype has only a few counts. The chain has TRBV5-6 and TRBJ2-2; weak D call: TRBD1 (6 bases). The V gene lost 4 bases and the J gene lost 1 base, with 11 bases spanning the gap. CDR3 length equals 15 residues. CDR1 and CDR2 from the germline V gene are SGHDT and YYEEEE. CDR3 protein: CASSLGHWNTGELFF. CDR3 DNA sequence: TGTGCCAGCAGCCTGGGACACTGGAACACCGGGGAGCTGTTTTTT.

For the CDR3, the DNA is TGTGCCAGCAGTCAGCAGGGGGGGGTAAACCACGAGCAGTACTTC. It is translated as CASSQQGGVNHEQYF. The rearrangement links TRBV27 to TRBJ2-7, with D perhaps being TRBD1 or TRBD2 (7 bases each). CDR3 length equals 15 residues. The ends were cut back, 5 bases at V and 5 bases at J, with 19 bases in the middle. Germline V gene sequence: CDR1 MNHEY, CDR2 SMNVEV (reference sequence).

As to this clonotype: A junction end diverges from the germline sequence, so it may reflect a read error. In nucleotides, the CDR3 is TGTGCCAGCAGTTACGATTTGGTAAGGACAGACTATGGCCACACCTTC. Its protein product is CASSYDLVRTDYGHTF. V gene TRBV6-2 or TRBV6-3 combines with J gene TRBJ1-2; a possible D gene is TRBD1 (6 bases). CDR1 is MNHEY and CDR2 is SVGEGT in the germline V gene. The CDR3 covers 16 residues.

This clonotype has more than one count but fewer than ten. This rearrangement joins TRBV29-1 to TRBJ2-1; TRBD2 agrees at 13 bases. This CDR3 region has 13 residues. J lost 9 bases, V lost 4 bases, and 3 bases had no gene match. CDR1 is SQVTM and CDR2 is ANQGSEA in the germline V gene. The chain's CDR3 is CSVVLAGGGEQFF. As DNA, the CDR3 is TGCAGCGTTGTACTAGCGGGAGGGGGTGAGCAGTTCTTC.